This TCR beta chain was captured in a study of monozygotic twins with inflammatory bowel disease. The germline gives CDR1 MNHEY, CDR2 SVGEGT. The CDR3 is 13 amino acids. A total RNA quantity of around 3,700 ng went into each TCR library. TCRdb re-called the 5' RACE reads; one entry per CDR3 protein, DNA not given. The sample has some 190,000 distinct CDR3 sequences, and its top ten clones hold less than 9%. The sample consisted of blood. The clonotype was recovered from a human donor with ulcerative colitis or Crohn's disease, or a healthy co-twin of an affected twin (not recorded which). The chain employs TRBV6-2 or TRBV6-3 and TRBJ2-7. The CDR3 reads CASSYRSLGEQYF.